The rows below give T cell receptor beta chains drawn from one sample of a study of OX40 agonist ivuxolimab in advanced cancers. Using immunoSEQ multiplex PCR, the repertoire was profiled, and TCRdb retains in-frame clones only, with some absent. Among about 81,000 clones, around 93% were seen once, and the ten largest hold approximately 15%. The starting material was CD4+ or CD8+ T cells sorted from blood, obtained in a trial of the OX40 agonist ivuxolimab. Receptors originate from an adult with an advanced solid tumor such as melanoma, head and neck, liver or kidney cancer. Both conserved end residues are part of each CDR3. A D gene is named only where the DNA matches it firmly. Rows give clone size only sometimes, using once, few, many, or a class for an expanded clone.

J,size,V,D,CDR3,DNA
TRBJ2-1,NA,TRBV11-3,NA,CASSLDGGAGNEQFF,TGTGCCAGCAGCTTAGATGGGGGTGCGGGGAATGAGCAGTTCTTC
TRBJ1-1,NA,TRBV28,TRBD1,CASSIQGANTEAFF,TGTGCCAGCAGTATACAGGGGGCCAACACTGAAGCTTTCTTT
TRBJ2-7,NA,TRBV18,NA,CASSLATGYRNYEQYF,TGTGCCAGCTCTTTAGCAACGGGCTACCGAAACTACGAGCAGTACTTC
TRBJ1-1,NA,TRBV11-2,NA,CASSFGGRTLTEAFF,TGTGCCAGCAGCTTTGGGGGTAGAACACTCACTGAAGCTTTCTTT
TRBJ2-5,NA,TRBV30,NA,CAWSVAGWGETQYF,TGTGCCTGGAGTGTAGCAGGTTGGGGAGAGACCCAGTACTTC
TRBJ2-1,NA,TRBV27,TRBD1,CASSSGGVRNEQFF,TGTGCCAGCAGTTCAGGGGGCGTTCGCAATGAGCAGTTCTTC
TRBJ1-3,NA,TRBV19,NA,CASSIDREMFAGNTIYF,TGTGCCAGTAGTATAGATCGGGAGATGTTCGCTGGAAACACCATATATTTT
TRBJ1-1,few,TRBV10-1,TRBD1,CASSDGTGKAFF,TGCGCCAGCAGTGACGGGACAGGGAAAGCTTTCTTT
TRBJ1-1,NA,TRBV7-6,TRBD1,CASSFRTGDRAEAFF,TGTGCCAGCAGCTTCCGCACAGGGGATAGGGCTGAAGCTTTCTTT
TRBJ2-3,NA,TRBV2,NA,CASSEAYGVSDTQYF,TGTGCCAGCAGTGAAGCCTACGGAGTTTCGGATACGCAGTATTTT
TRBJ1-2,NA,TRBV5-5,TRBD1,CASSWDRAFYGYTF,TGTGCCAGCAGCTGGGACAGGGCCTTCTATGGCTACACCTTC
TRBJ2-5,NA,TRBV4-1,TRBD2,CASSQASGTTQETQYF,TGCGCCAGCAGCCAGGCTAGCGGGACCACCCAAGAGACCCAGTACTTC
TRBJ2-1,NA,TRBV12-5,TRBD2,CASGKGLAGEAEQFF,TGTGCTAGTGGAAAGGGACTAGCGGGAGAAGCTGAGCAGTTCTTC